The clone carrying this T cell receptor beta chain was seen only a few times. The antigen remains undetermined. TCRdb recomputed calls from the 5' RACE reads with MiXCR, one row per CDR3 protein. The sample holds hundreds of thousands of distinct CDR3 sequences, around a quarter seen once. These data come from a study of CD8 T cells in ankylosing spondylitis. CDR3 length equals 15 residues. V lost 0 bases to trimming and J lost 1 base, with 7 bases between them. Germline V gene lookup returns CDR1 LGHNA and CDR2 YSLEER. Points from the study as a whole: As for the disease-linked clones, they showed a CD8+ phenotype and occurred at relatively low frequencies in peripheral blood. Matched synovial fluid from ankylosing spondylitis patients was reported to be enriched for disease-linked clones.

This sequence was found in a male donor with ankylosing spondylitis or in good health (not recorded which). The sequenced sample was blood, either unsorted or a sorted T cell fraction (not recorded which). The chain couples TRBV4-3 to TRBJ1-5; D gene uncertain. CDR3 nucleotide sequence: TGCGCCAGCAGCCAAGATCAGAAAAGCAATCAGCCCCAGCATTTT. Protein sequence: CASSQDQKSNQPQHF.